Detailed here is one T cell receptor beta chain. Resolution of symptoms, clearance, or two negative PCRs was present in recovered Cohort 3 donors. The data originate from a study of blood T cell repertoires in COVID-19. Turning to the study itself: Some COVID-19 samples were acute and others convalescent; all came from the United States, Italy and Spain.

The CDR3 contains 15 residues. The V gene's germline CDR1 is SGHTS and CDR2 YDEGEE. Trimming cost V 1 base and J 3 bases; bases outside gene matches: 5. Original methodology: It was from reference gene primer amplification that nucleated cell counts were estimated. The assay was immunoSEQ multiplex PCR, and TCRdb's table has in-frame clones only and misses some. Clonal size and the V and J genes are those of that table, whereas D and trimming came from the DNA. The table shows roughly 280,000 clones, with around 90% occurring only once. This chain uses TRBV5-8 with TRBJ1-1, with 8 bases lining up with TRBD1. Specimen: PBMCs or T cells enriched from blood (not recorded which). The sequence was obtained from a woman between 45 and 65 years old who had recovered from COVID-19. The chain's CDR3 is CASSLFQGADTEAFF. The CDR3 DNA reads TGTGCCAGCAGCTTGTTTCAGGGGGCCGACACTGAAGCTTTCTTT.